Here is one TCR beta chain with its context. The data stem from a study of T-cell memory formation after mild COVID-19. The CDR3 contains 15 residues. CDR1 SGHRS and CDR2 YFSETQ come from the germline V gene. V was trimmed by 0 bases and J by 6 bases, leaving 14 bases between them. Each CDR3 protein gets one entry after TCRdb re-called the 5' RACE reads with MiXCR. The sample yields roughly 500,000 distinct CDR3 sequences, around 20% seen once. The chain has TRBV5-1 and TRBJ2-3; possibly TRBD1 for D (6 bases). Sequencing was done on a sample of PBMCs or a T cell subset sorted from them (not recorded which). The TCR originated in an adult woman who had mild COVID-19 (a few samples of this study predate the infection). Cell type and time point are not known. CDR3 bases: TGCGCCAGCAGCTTGGGACAGGTCATCGGGGATACGCAGTATTTT. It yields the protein CASSLGQVIGDTQYF.